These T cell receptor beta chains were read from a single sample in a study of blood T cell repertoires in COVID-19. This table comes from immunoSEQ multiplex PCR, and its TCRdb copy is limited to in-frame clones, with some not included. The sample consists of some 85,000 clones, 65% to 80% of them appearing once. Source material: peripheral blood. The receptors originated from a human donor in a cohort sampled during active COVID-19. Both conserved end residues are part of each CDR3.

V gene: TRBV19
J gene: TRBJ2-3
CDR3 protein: CASSRTPGQRTDTQYF

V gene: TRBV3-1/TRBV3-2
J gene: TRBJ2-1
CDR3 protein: CASSLTSGSSAQAKSSSYNEQFF

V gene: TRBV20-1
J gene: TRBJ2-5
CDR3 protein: CSASLLAGLETQYF

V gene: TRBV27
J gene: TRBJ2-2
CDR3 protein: CASRDSGRAGELFF

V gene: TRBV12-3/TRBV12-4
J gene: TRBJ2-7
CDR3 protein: CASSRGHGYEQYF

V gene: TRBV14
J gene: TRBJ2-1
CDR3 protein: CASSHGLAGGAVEQFF

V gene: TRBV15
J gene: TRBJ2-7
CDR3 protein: CATSGRTSGIYEQYF

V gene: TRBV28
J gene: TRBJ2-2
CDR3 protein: CASSAPGGDTGELFF

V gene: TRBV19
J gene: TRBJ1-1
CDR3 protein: CASSTSGTQGEAFF

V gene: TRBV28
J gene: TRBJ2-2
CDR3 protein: CASSLLAEVTGELFF

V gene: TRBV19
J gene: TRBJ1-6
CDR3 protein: CASSFGTGYNSPLHF

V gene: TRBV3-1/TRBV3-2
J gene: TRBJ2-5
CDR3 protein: CASRLLAVTQETQYF

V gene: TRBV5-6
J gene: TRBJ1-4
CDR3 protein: CASSSQGWGNEKLFF

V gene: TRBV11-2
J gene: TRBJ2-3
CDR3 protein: CASSLRIAGGVADTQYF

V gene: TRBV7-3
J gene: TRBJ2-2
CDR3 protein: CASSSDRVVRELFF

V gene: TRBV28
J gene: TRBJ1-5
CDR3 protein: CASSLSPWTGYSGQPQHF

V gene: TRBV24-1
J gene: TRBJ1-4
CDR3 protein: CATGDGGTAEKLFF

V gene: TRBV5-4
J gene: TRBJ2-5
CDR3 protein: CASSLWGSRIEETQYF

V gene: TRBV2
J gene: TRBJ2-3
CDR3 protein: CASLRLTDTQYF

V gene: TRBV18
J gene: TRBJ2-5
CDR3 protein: CASSPRQVNQETQYF

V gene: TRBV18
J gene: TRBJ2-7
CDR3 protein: CASSPPAGTGAYEQYF

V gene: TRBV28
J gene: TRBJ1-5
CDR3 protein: CASSRGDRYNQPQHF

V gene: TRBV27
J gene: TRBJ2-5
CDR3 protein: CASSLYPGETQYF

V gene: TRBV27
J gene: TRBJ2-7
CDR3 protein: CASSLRTGPLGGQYF

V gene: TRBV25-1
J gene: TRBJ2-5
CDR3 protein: CASSVAGPETQYF

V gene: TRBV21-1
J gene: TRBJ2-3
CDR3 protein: CASSKVRGSEDTQYF

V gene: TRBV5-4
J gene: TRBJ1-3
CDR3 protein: CASSTGQGAARNTIYF

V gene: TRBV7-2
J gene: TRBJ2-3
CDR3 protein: CASSLAPPLPGITDTQYF

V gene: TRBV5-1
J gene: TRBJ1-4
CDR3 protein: CASSPEGVNEKLFF

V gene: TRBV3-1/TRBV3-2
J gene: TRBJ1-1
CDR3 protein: CASSHLPGGNTEAFF

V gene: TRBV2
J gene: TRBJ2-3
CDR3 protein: CASSRTSGTDTQYF

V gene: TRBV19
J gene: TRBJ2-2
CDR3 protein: CASSKRGTGAIVTGELFF

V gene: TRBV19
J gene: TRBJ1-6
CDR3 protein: CASGPDSHNSPLHF

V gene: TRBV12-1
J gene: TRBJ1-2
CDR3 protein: CASSFGAGTGTKGYTF

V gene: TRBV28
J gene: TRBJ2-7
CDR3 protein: CASSFQGGWSVGGYEQYF

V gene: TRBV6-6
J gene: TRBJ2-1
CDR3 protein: CASTGQYEQFF

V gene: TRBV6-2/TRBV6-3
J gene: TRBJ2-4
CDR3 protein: CASSPSRLAKNIQYF

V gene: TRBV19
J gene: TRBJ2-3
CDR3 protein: CATSGLSRITDTQYF

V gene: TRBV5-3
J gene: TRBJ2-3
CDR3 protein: CARSLLGDRRDTQYF

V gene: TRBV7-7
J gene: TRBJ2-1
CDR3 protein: CASSPVSGGNNEQFF

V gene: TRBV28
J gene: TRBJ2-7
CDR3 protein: CASSTHEQYF

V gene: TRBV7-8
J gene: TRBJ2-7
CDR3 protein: CASRHPTGTGGNEQYF

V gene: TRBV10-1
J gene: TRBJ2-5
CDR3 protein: CASSESRREVVRETQYF

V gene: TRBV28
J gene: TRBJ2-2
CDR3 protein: CASTLKGGQGSGELFF

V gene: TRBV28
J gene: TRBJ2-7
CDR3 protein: CASSFSPSRGYEQYF

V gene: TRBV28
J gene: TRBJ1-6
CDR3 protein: CASSLPGQNVNSPLHF

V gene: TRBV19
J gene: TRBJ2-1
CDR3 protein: CASSISGTRVSNEQFF

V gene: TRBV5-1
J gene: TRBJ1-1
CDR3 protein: CASSRNTEAFF

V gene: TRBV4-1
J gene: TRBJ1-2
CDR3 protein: CASSPGGPANYGYTF

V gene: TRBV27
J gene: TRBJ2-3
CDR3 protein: CASSPGDLLVTDTQYF

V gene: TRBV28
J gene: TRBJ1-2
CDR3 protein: CASSDRVYGYTF

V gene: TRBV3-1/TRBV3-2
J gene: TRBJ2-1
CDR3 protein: CASSPGGVIDEQFF

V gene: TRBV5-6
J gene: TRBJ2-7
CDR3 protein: CASSFSRQLPYEQYF

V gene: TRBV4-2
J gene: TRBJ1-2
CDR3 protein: CASSPGGGNYGYTF

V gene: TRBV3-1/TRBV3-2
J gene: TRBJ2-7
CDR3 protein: CASSQVRQGTYEQYF

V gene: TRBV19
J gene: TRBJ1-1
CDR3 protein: CASSPEDRGATEAFF

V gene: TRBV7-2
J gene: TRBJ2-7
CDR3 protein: CASSLVWLAGGSEQYF

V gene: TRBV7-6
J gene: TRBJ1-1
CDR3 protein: CASSLGLGVLNTEAFF

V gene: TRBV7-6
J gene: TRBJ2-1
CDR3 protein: CASSSRWSGQGNNEQFF